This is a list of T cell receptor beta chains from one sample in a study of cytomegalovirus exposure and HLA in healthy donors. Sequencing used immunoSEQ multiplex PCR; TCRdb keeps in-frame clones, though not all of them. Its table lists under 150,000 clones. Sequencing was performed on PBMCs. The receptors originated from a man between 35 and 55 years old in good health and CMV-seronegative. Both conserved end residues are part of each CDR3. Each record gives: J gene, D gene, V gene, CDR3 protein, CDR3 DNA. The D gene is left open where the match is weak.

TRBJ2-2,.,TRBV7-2,CASSFRSYNTGELFF,TGTGCCAGCAGCTTTCGGTCTTATAACACCGGGGAGCTGTTTTTT
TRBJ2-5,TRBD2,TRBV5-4,CASSQRTSGAGRETQYF,TGTGCCAGCAGCCAACGGACTAGCGGGGCGGGTAGAGAGACCCAGTACTTC
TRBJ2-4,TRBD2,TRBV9,CASSALAGGLGNIQYF,TGTGCCAGCAGCGCCCTAGCGGGGGGGCTGGGAAACATTCAGTACTTC
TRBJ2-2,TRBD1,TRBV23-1,CASSQSRGRGTGELFF,TGCGCCAGCAGTCAATCCAGGGGGCGAGGCACCGGGGAGCTGTTTTTT
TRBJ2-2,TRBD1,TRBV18,CASSRGQGTSGELFF,TGTGCCAGCTCCAGGGGACAGGGTACTTCCGGGGAGCTGTTTTTT
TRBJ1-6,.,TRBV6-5,CASSYRGISSPLHF,TGTGCCAGCAGTTACCGGGGTATAAGCTCACCCCTCCACTTT
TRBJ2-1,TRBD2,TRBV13,CASSPSSGGVQFF,TGTGCCAGCAGCCCGTCTAGCGGGGGGGTTCAGTTCTTC
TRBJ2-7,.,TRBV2,CASSFGLLSYEQYF,TGTGCCAGCAGTTTCGGTCTTCTGTCCTACGAGCAGTACTTC
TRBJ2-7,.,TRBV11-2,CASSLDRQTYEQYF,TGTGCCAGCAGCTTAGACCGACAGACTTACGAGCAGTACTTC
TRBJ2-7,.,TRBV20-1,CSALNYEQYF,TGCAGTGCTCTAAACTACGAGCAGTACTTC
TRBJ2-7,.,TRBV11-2,CASSSHRVASYEQYF,TGTGCCAGCAGCTCACACAGGGTGGCATCCTACGAGCAGTACTTC
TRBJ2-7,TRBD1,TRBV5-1,CASSRDRVDEQYF,TGCGCCAGCAGCAGGGACAGGGTGGACGAGCAGTACTTC